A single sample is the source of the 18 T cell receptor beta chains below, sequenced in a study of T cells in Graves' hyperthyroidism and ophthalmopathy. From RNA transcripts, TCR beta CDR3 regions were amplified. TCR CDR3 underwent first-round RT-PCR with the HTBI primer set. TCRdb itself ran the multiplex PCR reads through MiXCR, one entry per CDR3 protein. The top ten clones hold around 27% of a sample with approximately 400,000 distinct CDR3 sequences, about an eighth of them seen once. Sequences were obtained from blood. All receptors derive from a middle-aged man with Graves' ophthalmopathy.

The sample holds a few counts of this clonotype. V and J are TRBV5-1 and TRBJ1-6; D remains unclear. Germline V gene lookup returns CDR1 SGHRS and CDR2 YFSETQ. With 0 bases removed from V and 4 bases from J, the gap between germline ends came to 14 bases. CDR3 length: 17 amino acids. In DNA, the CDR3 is TGCGCCAGCAGCTTGGATGGACGGCTTCCATATAATTCACCCCTCCACTTT. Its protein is CASSLDGRLPYNSPLHF.

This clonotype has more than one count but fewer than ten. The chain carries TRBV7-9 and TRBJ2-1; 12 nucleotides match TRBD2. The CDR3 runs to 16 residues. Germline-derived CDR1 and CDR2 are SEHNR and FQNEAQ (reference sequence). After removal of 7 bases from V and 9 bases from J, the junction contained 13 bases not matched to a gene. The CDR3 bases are TGTGCCAGCACCCAGACTAGCGGGAGATTTATCGGTGAGCAGTTCTTC. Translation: CASTQTSGRFIGEQFF.

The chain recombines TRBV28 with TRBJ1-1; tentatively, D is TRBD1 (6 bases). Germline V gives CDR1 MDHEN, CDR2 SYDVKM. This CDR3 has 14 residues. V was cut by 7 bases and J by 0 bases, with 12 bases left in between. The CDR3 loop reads CASIGQRMNTEAFF. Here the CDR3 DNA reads TGTGCCAGCATCGGACAGAGAATGAACACTGAAGCTTTCTTT.

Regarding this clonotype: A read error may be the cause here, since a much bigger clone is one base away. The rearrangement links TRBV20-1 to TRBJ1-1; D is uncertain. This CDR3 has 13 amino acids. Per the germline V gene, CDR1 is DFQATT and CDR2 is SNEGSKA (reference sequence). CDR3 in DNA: TGCAGTGCTAGAGCAGGCCCGAACACTAAAGCTTTCTTT. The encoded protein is CSARAGPNTKAFF.

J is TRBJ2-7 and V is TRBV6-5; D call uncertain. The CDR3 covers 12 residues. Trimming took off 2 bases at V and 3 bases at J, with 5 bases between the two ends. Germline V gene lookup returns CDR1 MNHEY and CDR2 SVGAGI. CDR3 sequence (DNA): TGTGCCAGCAGTTACCCCAGCTACGAGCAGTACTTC. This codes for CASSYPSYEQYF.

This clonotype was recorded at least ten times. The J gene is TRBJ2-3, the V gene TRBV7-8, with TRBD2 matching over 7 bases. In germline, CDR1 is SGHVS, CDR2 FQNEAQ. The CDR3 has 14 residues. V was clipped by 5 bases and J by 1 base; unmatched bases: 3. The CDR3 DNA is TGTGCCAGCAGCCCGCGGGAGCGCACAGATACGCAGTATTTT. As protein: CASSPRERTDTQYF.

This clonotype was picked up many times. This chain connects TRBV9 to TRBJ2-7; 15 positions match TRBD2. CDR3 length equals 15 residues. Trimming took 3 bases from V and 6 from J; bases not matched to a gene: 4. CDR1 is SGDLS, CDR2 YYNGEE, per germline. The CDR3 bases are TGTGCCAGCAGCGAGGGACTAGCGGGAGGTCCCGAGCAGTACTTC. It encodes CASSEGLAGGPEQYF. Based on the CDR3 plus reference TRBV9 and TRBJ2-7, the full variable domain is DSGVTQTPKHLITATGQRVTLRCSPRSGDLSVYWYQQSLDQGLQFLIQYYNGEERAKGNILERFSAQQFPDLHSELNLSSLELGDSALYFCASSEGLAGGPEQYFGPGTRLTVT.

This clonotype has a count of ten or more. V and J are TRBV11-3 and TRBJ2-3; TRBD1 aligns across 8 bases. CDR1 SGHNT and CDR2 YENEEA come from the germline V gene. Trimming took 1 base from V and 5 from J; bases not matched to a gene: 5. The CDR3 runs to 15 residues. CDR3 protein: CASSLVGQGRDTQYF. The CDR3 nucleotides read TGTGCCAGCAGCTTAGTTGGACAGGGAAGAGATACGCAGTATTTT.

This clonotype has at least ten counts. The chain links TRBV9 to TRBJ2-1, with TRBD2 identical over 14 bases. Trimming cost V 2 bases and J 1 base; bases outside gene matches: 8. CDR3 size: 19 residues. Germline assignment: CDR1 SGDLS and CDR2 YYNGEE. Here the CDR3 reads CASSVEGLAGGRSYNEQFF. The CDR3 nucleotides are TGTGCCAGCAGCGTCGAAGGACTAGCGGGAGGTCGGTCCTACAATGAGCAGTTCTTC.

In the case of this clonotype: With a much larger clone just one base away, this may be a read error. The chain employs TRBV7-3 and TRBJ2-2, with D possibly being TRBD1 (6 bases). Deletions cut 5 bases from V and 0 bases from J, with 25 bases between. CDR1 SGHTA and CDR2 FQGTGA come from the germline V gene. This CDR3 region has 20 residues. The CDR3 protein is CASSIRWERGKRANTGELFF. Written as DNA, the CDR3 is TGTGCCAGCAGCATTCGGTGGGAGAGGGGGAAAAGGGCGAACACCGGGGAGCTGTTTTTT.

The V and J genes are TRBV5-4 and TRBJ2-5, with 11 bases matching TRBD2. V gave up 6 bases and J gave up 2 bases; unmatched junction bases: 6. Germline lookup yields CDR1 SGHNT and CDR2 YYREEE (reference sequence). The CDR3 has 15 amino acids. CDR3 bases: TGTGCCAGCACGGGACTAGCGGAAAATCAAGAGACCCAGTACTTC. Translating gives CASTGLAENQETQYF. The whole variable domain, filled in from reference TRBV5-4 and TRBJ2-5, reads ETGVTQSPTHLIKTRGQQVTLRCSSQSGHNTVSWYQQALGQGPQFIFQYYREEENGRGNFPPRFSGLQFPNYSSELNVNALELDDSALYLCASTGLAENQETQYFGPGTRLLVL.

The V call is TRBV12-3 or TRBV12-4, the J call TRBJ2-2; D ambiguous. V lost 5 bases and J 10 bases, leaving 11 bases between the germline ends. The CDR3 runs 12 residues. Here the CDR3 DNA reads TGTGCCAGCAGTAAAGATACCTCGGAGCTGTTTTTT. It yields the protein CASSKDTSELFF.

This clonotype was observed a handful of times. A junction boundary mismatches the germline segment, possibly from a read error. CDR3 loop: CASSLGTGALETQYF. The CDR3 coding sequence is TGTGCTAGCAGCTTAGGGACAGGGGCTTTAGAGACCCAGTACTTC. This sequence joins TRBV7-7 and TRBJ2-5; 10 bases map to TRBD1. The CDR3 is 15 amino acids. From germline, CDR1 is SSHAT and CDR2 FNYEAQ (reference sequence).

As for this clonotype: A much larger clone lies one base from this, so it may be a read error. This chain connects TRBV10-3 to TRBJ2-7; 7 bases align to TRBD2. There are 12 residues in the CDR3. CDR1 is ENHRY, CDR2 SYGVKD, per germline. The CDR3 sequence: CVISEGGAKQYF. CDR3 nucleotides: TGTGTCATCAGTGAGGGAGGGGCAAAGCAGTACTTC.

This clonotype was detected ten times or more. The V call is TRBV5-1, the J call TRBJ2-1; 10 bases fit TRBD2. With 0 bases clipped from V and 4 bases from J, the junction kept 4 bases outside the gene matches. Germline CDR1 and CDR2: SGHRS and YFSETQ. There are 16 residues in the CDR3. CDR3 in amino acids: CASSLVSSGSYNEQFF. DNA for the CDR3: TGCGCCAGCAGCTTGGTGTCTAGCGGGAGTTACAATGAGCAGTTCTTC.

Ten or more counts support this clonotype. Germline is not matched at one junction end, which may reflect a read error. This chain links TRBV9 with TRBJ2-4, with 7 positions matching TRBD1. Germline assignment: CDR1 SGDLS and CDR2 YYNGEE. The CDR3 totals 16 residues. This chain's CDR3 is CASSGNLGTAQNIQYF. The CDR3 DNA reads TGTGCCAGCAGCGGGAACTTGGGGACAGCCCAAAACATTCAGTACTTC.

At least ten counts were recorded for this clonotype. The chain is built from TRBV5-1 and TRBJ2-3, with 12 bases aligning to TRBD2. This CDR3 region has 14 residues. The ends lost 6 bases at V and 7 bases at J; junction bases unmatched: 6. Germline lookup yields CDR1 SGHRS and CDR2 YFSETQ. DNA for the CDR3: TGCGCCAGCACCCGGACTAGCGGGGTGAATACGCAGTATTTT. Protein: CASTRTSGVNTQYF.

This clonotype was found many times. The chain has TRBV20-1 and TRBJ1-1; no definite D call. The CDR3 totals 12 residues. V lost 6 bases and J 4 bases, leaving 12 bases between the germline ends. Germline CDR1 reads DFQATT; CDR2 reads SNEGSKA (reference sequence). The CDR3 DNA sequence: TGCAGTGCAGAGGACTTTGGCACTGAAGCTTTCTTT. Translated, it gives CSAEDFGTEAFF.